This T cell receptor (beta chain) was documented in a study of OX40 agonist ivuxolimab in advanced cancers. Overall study: From about 20 to 79 years was the age range, with a mean of around 57 years, and 65% to 90% were male. Study conclusions and caveats: CD4+ and CD8+ T cells in blood underwent clonal expansion by week 6 at 0.1 to 3.0 mg/kg.

Individuals having autoimmune disease history or systemic immunosuppression were not enrolled. Sampled blood was obtained at baseline, cycle 4 day 1, and cycle 7 day 1. Turning to this clone: Its specificity is not known.

V lost 0 bases, J lost 0 bases, and 6 bases lay in between. CDR1 SGDLS and CDR2 YYNGEE come from the germline V gene. The CDR3 runs to 14 residues. Clones were read by immunoSEQ multiplex PCR, and TCRdb kept only the in-frame ones, dropping some. The sample lists about 58,000 clones; 65% to 85% were seen once. This chain joins TRBV9 and TRBJ2-5; the D is unclear. The sequencing here drew on CD4+ or CD8+ T cells sorted from blood, taken in a trial of the OX40 agonist ivuxolimab. The sequence was collected from an adult with an advanced solid tumor such as melanoma, head and neck, liver or kidney cancer. CDR3 amino acids: CASSVDPHQETQYF. The CDR3 nucleotides read TGTGCCAGCAGCGTAGATCCCCACCAAGAGACCCAGTACTTC.